A single sample gave rise to the 2 T cell receptor delta chains below, sequenced in a study of gamma-delta chains in newborns, infants, children. TCRdb reprocessed the reads using CATT. This table has 5,200 or so delta-chain clones, approximately 3% appearing once. The sequencing sample was made of blood. The receptors were sampled from a child who was a newborn, infant or young child, either healthy, febrile or measles-vaccinated (not recorded which).

This clone was found many times. Just one base apart from a much larger clone, this may be a read error. CDR3 protein: CACDPKGVSISWDTQQMFF. Written as DNA, the CDR3 is TGTGCCTGTGACCCGAAGGGGGTTTCCATATCCTGGGACACCCAACAGATGTTTTTC. This chain connects TRDV2 to TRDJ3; D is perhaps TRDD3 (5 bases). This CDR3 contains 19 residues. Germline V gene sequence: CDR1 GEAIGNYY, CDR2 EKD.

Only a few counts were recorded for this clone. A read error likely explains why the TCRdb protein, taken from a much larger clone, differs from this DNA's translation at residue 6; the protein shown is translated from the DNA. V gene TRAV29/DV5 combines with J gene TRDJ3; 7 positions agree with TRDD3. Per germline, CDR1 NSMFDY and CDR2 ISSIKDK. The CDR3 extends over 17 amino acids. The trim removed 0 bases at V and 2 bases at J, leaving 5 bases unmatched. CDR3 amino acids: CAASAQGIAWDTRQMFF. The DNA of the CDR3 is TGTGCAGCAAGCGCCCAGGGGATAGCCTGGGACACCCGACAGATGTTTTTC. The whole variable domain, remainder taken from reference TRAV29/DV5 and TRDJ3, is DQQVKQNSPSLSVQEGRISILNCDYTNSMFDYFLWYKKYPAEGPTFLISISSIKDKNEDGRFTVFLNKSAKHLSLHIVPSQPGDSAVYFCAASAQGIAWDTRQMFFGTGIKLFVEP.